Here is one TCR beta chain with its context. Germline V gene lookup returns CDR1 SEHNR and CDR2 FQNEAQ (reference sequence). The CDR3 sequence is 11 residues long. Trimming left V 4 bases short and J 6 bases short, with 6 bases between. This entry belongs to a study of T cell changes during pregnancy in multiple sclerosis. Measured with immunoSEQ multiplex PCR; TCRdb has only the in-frame clones, and not every one. The table has approximately 40,000 clones, about nine tenths seen once. The receptor comes from a female donor with multiple sclerosis, enrolled in a pregnancy study. Sequenced material: CD4+ T cells from peripheral blood mononuclear cells, taken in the first trimester of pregnancy. This chain connects TRBV7-9 to TRBJ1-2; D is uncertain. The CDR3 reads CASSSGHGYTF. The CDR3 nucleotides read TGTGCCAGCAGCTCCGGTCATGGCTACACCTTC.